This entry concerns a single T cell receptor beta chain. The data are from a study of blood T cell repertoires in COVID-19. Looking at the study overall: The study drew acute and convalescent COVID-19 samples from the United States, Italy and Spain.

In the authors' methods: Amplification of reference gene primers provided the estimated nucleated cell counts. This table comes from immunoSEQ multiplex PCR, and its TCRdb copy is limited to in-frame clones, with some not included. The V and J calls and clone size were taken over from that table, and D and trimming were inferred from the DNA. The sample includes 120,000 or so clones, around 88% of them seen just once. From germline, CDR1 is SQVTM and CDR2 ANQGSEA. Deletions cut 5 bases from V and 7 bases from J, with 12 bases between. The length of the CDR3 is 11 residues. The chain joins TRBV29-1 to TRBJ2-7; D may be TRBD1 (5 bases). Sample: peripheral blood. This clonotype was sampled from an elderly man with active or convalescent COVID-19. CDR3 sequence (DNA): TGCAGCGTTCAGGGTGCCTGGGAGCAGTACTTC. Translating gives CSVQGAWEQYF.